The sequence of this T cell receptor (beta chain) was determined in a study of T cells in Graves' hyperthyroidism and ophthalmopathy. Findings and caveats of the study: Most expanded thyroid clonotypes above 0.001 also appeared in blood.

Patients showing uncontrolled infection, other autoimmune disease, pregnancy or lactation were ineligible. Thyroid ultrasound and orbital computed tomography, with clinical symptoms and serum thyroxine and TRAb, informed diagnoses. CDR1 is MNHEY and CDR2 is SMNVEV in the germline V gene (reference sequence). The CDR3 is 14 residues long. As concerns this clonotype: As yet, its antigen is unknown. A much larger clone lies one base from this, so it may be a read error.

Amplified regions were TCR beta CDR3 sequences from RNA transcripts. The HTBI primer set served for first-round RT-PCR of the TCR CDR3. TCRdb used MiXCR to reprocess the multiplex PCR reads, holding one entry per CDR3 protein. Seen here are a few hundred thousand distinct CDR3 sequences, approximately 15% observed once, and the top ten hold almost 35%. The rearrangement uses TRBV27 and TRBJ1-3; D might be TRBD1 (6 bases). The receptor was isolated from a woman aged 40 to 49 with Graves' ophthalmopathy. The sample comprised blood. The CDR3 spells CASSLGGGRNAIYF. Written as DNA, the CDR3 is TGTGCCAGCAGTTTAGGAGGGGGGAGAAACGCCATATATTTT.